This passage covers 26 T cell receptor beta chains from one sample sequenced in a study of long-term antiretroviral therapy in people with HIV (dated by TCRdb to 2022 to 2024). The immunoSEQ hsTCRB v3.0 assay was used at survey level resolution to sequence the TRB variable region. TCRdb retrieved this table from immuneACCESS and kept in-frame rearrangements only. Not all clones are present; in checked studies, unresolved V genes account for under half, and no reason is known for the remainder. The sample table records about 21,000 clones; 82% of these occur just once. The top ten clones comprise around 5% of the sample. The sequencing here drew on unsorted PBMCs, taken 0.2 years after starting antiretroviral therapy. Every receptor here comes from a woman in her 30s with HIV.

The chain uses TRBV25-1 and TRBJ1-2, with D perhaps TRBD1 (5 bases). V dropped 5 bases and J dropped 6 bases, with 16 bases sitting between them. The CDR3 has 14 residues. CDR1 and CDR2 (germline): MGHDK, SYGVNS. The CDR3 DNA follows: TGTGCCAGCAGTCCACGGGGGTTCTGGGATGGCTACACCTTC. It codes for CASSPRGFWDGYTF.

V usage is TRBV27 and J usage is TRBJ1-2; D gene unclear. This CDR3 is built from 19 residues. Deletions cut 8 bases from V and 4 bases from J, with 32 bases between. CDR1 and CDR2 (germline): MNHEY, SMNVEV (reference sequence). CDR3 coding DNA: TGTGCCAGCTCCGGGGTAGTTTGGGCAGCTCTACGCGGAGTCTATGGCTACACCTTC. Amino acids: CASSGVVWAALRGVYGYTF.

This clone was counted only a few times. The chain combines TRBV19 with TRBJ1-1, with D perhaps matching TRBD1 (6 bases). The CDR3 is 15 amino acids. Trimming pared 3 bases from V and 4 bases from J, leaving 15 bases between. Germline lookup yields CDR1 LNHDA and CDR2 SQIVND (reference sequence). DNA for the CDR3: TGTGCCAGTAGTATTGTTGGGGGCGGGGGCACTGAAGCTTTCTTT. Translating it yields CASSIVGGGGTEAFF.

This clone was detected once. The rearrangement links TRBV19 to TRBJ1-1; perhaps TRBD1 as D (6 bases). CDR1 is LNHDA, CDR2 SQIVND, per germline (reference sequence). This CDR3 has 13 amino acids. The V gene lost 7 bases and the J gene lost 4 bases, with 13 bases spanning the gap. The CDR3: CASMRGQATEAFF. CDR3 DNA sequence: TGTGCCAGTATGCGGGGGCAGGCCACTGAAGCTTTCTTT.

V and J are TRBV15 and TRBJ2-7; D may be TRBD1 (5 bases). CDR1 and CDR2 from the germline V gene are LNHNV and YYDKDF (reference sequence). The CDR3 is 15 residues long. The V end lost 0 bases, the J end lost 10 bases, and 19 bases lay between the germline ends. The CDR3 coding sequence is TGTGCCACCAGCAGAGATGAGACAGTTACGAGAGATCAGTACGTC. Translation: CATSRDETVTRDQYV.

The CDR3 region is CASSQAGGPTDTQYF. CDR3 DNA: TGCGCCAGCAGCCAAGCGGGGGGGCCTACAGATACGCAGTATTTT. This chain links TRBV4-1 with TRBJ2-3; 8 nucleotides align to TRBD2. Germline CDR1 and CDR2: MGHRA and YSYEKL. The CDR3 sequence is 15 residues long. Trimming took 1 base from V and 3 from J; bases not matched to a gene: 3.

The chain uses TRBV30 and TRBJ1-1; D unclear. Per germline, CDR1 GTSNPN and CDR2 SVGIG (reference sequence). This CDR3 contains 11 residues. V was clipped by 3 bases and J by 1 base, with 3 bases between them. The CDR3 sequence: CAWRRNTEAFF. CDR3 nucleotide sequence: TGTGCCTGGAGAAGGAACACTGAAGCTTTCTTT.

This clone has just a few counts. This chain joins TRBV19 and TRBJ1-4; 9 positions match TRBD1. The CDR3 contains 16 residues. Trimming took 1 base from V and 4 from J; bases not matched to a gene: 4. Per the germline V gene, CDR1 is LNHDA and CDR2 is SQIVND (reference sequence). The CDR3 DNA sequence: TGTGCCAGTAGTATAGCGGACAGGGGTTATAATGAAAAACTGTTTTTT. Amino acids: CASSIADRGYNEKLFF.

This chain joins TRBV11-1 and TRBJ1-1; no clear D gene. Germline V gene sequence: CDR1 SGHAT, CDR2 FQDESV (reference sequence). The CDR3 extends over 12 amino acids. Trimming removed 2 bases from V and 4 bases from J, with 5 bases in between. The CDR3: CASSLLGTEAFF. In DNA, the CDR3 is TGTGCCAGCAGCTTATTGGGCACTGAAGCTTTCTTT.

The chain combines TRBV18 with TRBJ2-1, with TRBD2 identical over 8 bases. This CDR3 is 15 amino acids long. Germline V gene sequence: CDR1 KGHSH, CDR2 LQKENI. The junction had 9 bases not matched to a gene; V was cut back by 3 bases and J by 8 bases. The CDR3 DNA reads TGTGCCAGCTCACCCGAGGAGCGGGGGATCGATGAGCAGTTCTTC. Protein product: CASSPEERGIDEQFF.

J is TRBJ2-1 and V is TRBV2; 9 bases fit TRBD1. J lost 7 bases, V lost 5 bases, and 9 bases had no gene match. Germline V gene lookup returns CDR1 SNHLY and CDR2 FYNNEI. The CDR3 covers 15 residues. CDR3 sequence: CASSPPGQGRNEQFF. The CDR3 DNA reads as TGTGCCAGCAGTCCGCCGGGACAGGGAAGGAATGAGCAGTTCTTC. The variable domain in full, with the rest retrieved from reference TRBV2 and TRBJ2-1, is EPEVTQTPSHQVTQMGQEVILRCVPISNHLYFYWYRQILGQKVEFLVSFYNNEISEKSEIFDDQFSVERPDGSNFTLKIRSTKLEDSAMYFCASSPPGQGRNEQFFGPGTRLTVL.

CDR3 residues: CAWNGVNTEAFF. The CDR3 region has the DNA TGTGCCTGGAACGGGGTTAACACTGAAGCTTTCTTT. The V gene is TRBV30, the J gene TRBJ1-1; D is unresolved. Deletions cut 4 bases from V and 2 bases from J, with 8 bases between. Germline values: CDR1 GTSNPN, CDR2 SVGIG (reference sequence). This CDR3 has 12 residues.

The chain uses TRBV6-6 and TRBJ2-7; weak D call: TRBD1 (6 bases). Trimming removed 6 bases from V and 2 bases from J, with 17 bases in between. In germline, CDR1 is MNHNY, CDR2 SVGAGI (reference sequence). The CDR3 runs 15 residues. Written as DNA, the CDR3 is TGTGCCAGCAGCCCAATCCAGACAGGAACCTACGAGCAGTACGTC. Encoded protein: CASSPIQTGTYEQYV.

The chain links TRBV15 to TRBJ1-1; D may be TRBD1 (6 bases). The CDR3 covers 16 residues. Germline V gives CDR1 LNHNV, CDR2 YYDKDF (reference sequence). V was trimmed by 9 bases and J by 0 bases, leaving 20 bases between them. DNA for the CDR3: TGTGCCACTACTACTGGGGGGCGGGGAGTGAACACTGAAGCTTTCTTT. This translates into CATTTGGRGVNTEAFF. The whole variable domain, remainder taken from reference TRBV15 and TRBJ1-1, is DAMVIQNPRYQVTQFGKPVTLSCSQTLNHNVMYWYQQKSSQAPKLLFHYYDKDFNNEADTPDNFQSRRPNTSFCFLDIRSPGLGDTAMYLCATTTGGRGVNTEAFFGQGTRLTVV.

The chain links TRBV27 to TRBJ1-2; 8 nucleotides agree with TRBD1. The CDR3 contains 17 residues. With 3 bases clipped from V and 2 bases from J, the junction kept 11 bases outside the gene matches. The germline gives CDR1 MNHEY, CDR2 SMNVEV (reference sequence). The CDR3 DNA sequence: TGTGCCAGCAGTTTGCTCAGCAGGGGGCTCCCCAACTATGGCTACACCTTC. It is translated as CASSLLSRGLPNYGYTF.

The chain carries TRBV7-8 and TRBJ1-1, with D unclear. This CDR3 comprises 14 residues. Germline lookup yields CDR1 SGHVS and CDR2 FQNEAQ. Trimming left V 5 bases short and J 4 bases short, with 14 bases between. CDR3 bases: TGTGCCAGCAGCATTCATAAGGGTGGCACTGAAGCTTTCTTT. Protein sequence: CASSIHKGGTEAFF.

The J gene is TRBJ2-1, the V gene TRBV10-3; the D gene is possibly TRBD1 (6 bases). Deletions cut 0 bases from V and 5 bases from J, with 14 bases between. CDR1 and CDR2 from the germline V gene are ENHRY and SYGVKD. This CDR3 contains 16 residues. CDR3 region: CAISESGRGQNNEQFF. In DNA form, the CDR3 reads TGTGCCATCAGTGAGTCGGGACGGGGACAAAACAATGAGCAGTTCTTC.

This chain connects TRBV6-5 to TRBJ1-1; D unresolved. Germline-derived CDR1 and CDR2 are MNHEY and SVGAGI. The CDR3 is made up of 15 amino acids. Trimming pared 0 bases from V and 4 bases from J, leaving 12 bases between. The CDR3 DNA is TGTGCCAGCAGTTACTCGAGCGGCCCGAGCACTGAAGCTTTCTTT. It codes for CASSYSSGPSTEAFF.

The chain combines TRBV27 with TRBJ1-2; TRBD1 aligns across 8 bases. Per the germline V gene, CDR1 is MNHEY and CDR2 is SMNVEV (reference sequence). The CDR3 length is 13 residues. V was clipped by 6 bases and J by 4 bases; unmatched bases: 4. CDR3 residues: CASRRTGPYGYTF. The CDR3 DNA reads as TGTGCCAGCAGGCGGACAGGGCCCTATGGCTACACCTTC.

This chain's CDR3 is CASSSTKNYGYTF. In DNA form, the CDR3 reads TGTGCCAGCAGTTCCACGAAGAACTATGGCTACACCTTC. V gene TRBV6-6 combines with J gene TRBJ1-2; no reliable D call. CDR1 and CDR2 from the germline V gene are MNHNY and SVGAGI (reference sequence). V was shortened by 4 bases and J by 2 bases, with 8 bases between the two germline ends. This CDR3 spans 13 amino acids.

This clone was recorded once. The CDR3 region is CASSQNFRGPQETQYF. DNA for the CDR3: TGTGCCAGCAGCCAGAACTTCAGGGGGCCCCAAGAGACCCAGTACTTC. The rearrangement links TRBV4-2 to TRBJ2-5; TRBD1 agrees at 8 bases. This CDR3 is built from 16 residues. CDR1 and CDR2 from the germline V gene are LGHNA and YNFKEQ. The J segment lost 1 base and the V segment lost 3 bases, leaving 7 bases of the junction unmatched.

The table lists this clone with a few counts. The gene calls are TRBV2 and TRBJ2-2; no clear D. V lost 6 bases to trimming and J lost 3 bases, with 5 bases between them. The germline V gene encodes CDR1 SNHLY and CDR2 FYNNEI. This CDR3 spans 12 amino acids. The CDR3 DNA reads TGTGCCAGCAGCCGTGACACCGGGGAGCTGTTTTTT. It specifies CASSRDTGELFF.

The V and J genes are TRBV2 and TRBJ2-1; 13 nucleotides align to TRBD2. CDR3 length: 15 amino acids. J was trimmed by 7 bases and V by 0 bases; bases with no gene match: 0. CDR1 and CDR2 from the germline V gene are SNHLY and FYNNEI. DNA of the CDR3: TGTGCCAGCAGTGAAGCGGGACTAGCGGGGAATGAGCAGTTCTTC. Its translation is CASSEAGLAGNEQFF.

This chain's CDR3 is CASSLKQGTEAFF. The CDR3 DNA is TGTGCCAGCAGCTTGAAACAGGGGACTGAAGCTTTCTTT. The chain couples TRBV7-7 to TRBJ1-1, with 7 bases lining up with TRBD1. The CDR3 contains 13 residues. Germline V gene lookup returns CDR1 SSHAT and CDR2 FNYEAQ (reference sequence). Losses at the gene ends were 3 bases for V and 5 bases for J; bases not matched to a gene: 3.

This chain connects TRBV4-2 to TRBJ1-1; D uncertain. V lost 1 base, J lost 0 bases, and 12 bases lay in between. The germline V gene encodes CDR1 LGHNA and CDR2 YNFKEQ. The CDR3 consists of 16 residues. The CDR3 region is CASSQVVGEMNTEAFF. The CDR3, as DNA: TGTGCCAGCAGCCAAGTCGTTGGCGAGATGAACACTGAAGCTTTCTTT.

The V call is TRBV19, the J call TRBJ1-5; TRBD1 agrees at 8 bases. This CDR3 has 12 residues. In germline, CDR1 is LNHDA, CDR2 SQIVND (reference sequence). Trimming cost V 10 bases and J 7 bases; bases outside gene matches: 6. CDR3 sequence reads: CATIQGGQPQHF. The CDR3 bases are TGTGCCACCATACAGGGGGGCCAGCCCCAGCATTTT.